Listed below are T cell receptor beta chains from one sample, sequenced in a study of shared clonotypes between healthy human individuals. The assay was immunoSEQ multiplex PCR, and TCRdb's table has in-frame clones only and misses some. The sample lists some 2,500,000 clones, roughly 93% occurring once. Sequenced sample: naive CD4+ T cells from PBMCs. These receptor sequences come from a man aged 18-30 years in good health. Some clones in this sample may be carry-over from other donors' samples. CDR3s include the opening cysteine and the closing phenylalanine or tryptophan. A D gene is named only where the DNA matches it firmly.

cdr3_nt	cdr3_aa	v_call	j_call	d_call
TGTGCCAGTAGTGTGGGGACAGTGACTTATGGCTACACCTTC	CASSVGTVTYGYTF	TRBV19	TRBJ1-2	TRBD1
TGTGCCAGCAGCTTAGCTCTTGCGGGAGGGACGGAGACCCAGTACTTC	CASSLALAGGTETQYF	TRBV7-2	TRBJ2-5	TRBD2
TGCGCCAGCAGCCTCGCCCCACTCGTTGAGCAGTTCTTC	CASSLAPLVEQFF	TRBV4-1	TRBJ2-1	.
TGTGCCAGCAGCTTAGGGGGTGCTTCGCCCTACGAGCAGTACTTC	CASSLGGASPYEQYF	TRBV11-2	TRBJ2-7	.
TGTGCCAGTAGTTTAGGGAGTTCCACCGGGGAGCTGTTTTTT	CASSLGSSTGELFF	TRBV19	TRBJ2-2	.
TGTGCCAGCAGGGGGACGGGACGTCACTACGAGCAGTACTTC	CASRGTGRHYEQYF	TRBV25-1	TRBJ2-7	.
TGTGCCAGCAGCCAAGATATATCCTTCCGGGGCCTAGCGGGAGGCCGGGGAACCGGGGAGCTGTTTTTT	CASSQDISFRGLAGGRGTGELFF	TRBV4-2	TRBJ2-2	TRBD2
TGTGCCAGCAGTCTCCTTAGGGCGGGAGGTATGGATGAGCAGTTCTTC	CASSLLRAGGMDEQFF	TRBV28	TRBJ2-1	TRBD2
TGTGCCAGCAGTTTAAACCCGGGACAGGGTAACACTGAAGCTTTCTTT	CASSLNPGQGNTEAFF	TRBV28	TRBJ1-1	TRBD1
TGTGCCAGCAGTGAAAAACCGGGACAGTACTACGAGCAGTACTTC	CASSEKPGQYYEQYF	TRBV27	TRBJ2-7	TRBD1